Listed here are 27 T cell receptor beta chains from one sample, sequenced in a study of blood T cell repertoires in COVID-19. Clones were sequenced by immunoSEQ multiplex PCR, and TCRdb holds only the in-frame ones, with some missing. The profile shows 75,000 to 85,000 clones, around 80% of them singletons. The sequenced sample consisted of peripheral blood. These receptors originate from a human donor in a cohort sampled during active COVID-19.

J is TRBJ1-2 and V is TRBV5-6, with unresolved D. The ends were cut back, 1 base at V and 7 bases at J, with 14 bases in the middle. This CDR3 is built from 14 residues. Germline V gene data show CDR1 as SGHDT and CDR2 as YYEEEE. CDR3 nucleotides: TGTGCCAGCAGCTTGTACTCCGGCGGTTCTGGCTACACCTTC. Its translation is CASSLYSGGSGYTF.

The chain recombines TRBV3-1 (or the pseudogene TRBV3-2) with TRBJ1-2; D is uncertain. The CDR3 sequence is 12 residues long. The V and J ends lost 4 bases and 0 bases respectively, with 3 bases between them. CDR1 is LGHDT, CDR2 YNNKEL, per germline (reference sequence). CDR3 bases: TGTGCCAGCAGCCTAACTAACTATGGCTACACCTTC. Translated, it gives CASSLTNYGYTF.

The rearrangement links TRBV19 to TRBJ1-5; D is ambiguous. The V end lost 4 bases, the J end lost 0 bases, and 25 bases lay between the germline ends. The germline V gene encodes CDR1 LNHDA and CDR2 SQIVND (reference sequence). This CDR3 contains 20 residues. CDR3 sequence (DNA): TGTGCCAGTAGTACCCCGGATTTAGCCGATGAAAGTTATAGCAATCAGCCCCAGCATTTT. Translation gives CASSTPDLADESYSNQPQHF.

J is TRBJ1-6 and V is TRBV4-3; D is undetermined. Germline V gives CDR1 LGHNA, CDR2 YSLEER. The CDR3 has 14 residues. The ends were cut back, 3 bases at V and 10 bases at J, with 13 bases in the middle. CDR3 sequence: CASSQGSSGSPLHF. The CDR3 DNA sequence: TGCGCCAGCAGCCAGGGCAGTTCAGGATCACCCCTCCACTTT.

The CDR3 loop reads CASSQGEGDYPLHF. The CDR3 bases are TGCGCCAGCAGCCAAGGGGAGGGGGACTACCCCCTCCACTTT. This chain uses TRBV4-1 with TRBJ1-6; D perhaps matches TRBD1 (6 bases). Trimming pared 1 base from V and 13 bases from J, leaving 14 bases between. Germline V gives CDR1 MGHRA, CDR2 YSYEKL. The CDR3 totals 14 residues.

In regard to this clone: Sequence at one end of the junction differs from germline and may be a read error. For the CDR3, the DNA is TGTGCTAGCAGCACCGAAGGACAGGGTGGAGAGACCCAGTACTTC. It specifies CASSTEGQGGETQYF. The chain links TRBV7-7 to TRBJ2-5; TRBD1 aligns across 8 bases. CDR1 and CDR2 (germline): SSHAT, FNYEAQ (reference sequence). This CDR3 is built from 15 residues.

This rearrangement joins TRBV6-5 to TRBJ2-7; no clear D. Germline CDR1 and CDR2: MNHEY and SVGAGI. The CDR3 covers 13 residues. V lost 2 bases, J lost 9 bases, and 14 bases lay in between. CDR3 DNA: TGTGCCAGCAGTTACCGAGAGACTTTAGCGCAGTACTTC. Protein product: CASSYRETLAQYF.

V gene TRBV11-2 combines with J gene TRBJ2-7; perhaps TRBD1 as D (5 bases). V gave up 1 base and J gave up 2 bases, with 6 bases separating them. This CDR3 has 13 amino acids. Germline V lookup: CDR1 SGHAT, CDR2 FQNNGV. The CDR3 nucleotides are TGTGCCAGCAGCTTAGGACAGACCTACGAGCAGTACTTC. This sequence encodes CASSLGQTYEQYF.

The chain couples TRBV7-2 to TRBJ1-6; D may be TRBD1 (6 bases). The CDR3 length is 13 residues. Trimming pared 6 bases from V and 9 bases from J, leaving 12 bases between. The V gene's germline CDR1 is SGHTA and CDR2 FQGNSA. CDR3 protein: CASRLTGTSPLHF. CDR3 sequence (DNA): TGTGCCAGCAGGTTAACAGGGACTTCACCCCTCCACTTT.

The chain is built from TRBV5-1 and TRBJ2-6; 8 nucleotides agree with TRBD1. V gave up 7 bases and J gave up 3 bases; unmatched junction bases: 6. This CDR3 is 15 amino acids long. CDR1 and CDR2 from the germline V gene are SGHRS and YFSETQ. CDR3 nucleotide sequence: TGCGCCAGCGGGACAGGTGATAGTGGGGCCAACGTCCTGACTTTC. This translates into CASGTGDSGANVLTF.

The gene calls are TRBV6-5 and TRBJ1-3, with D tentatively TRBD1 (5 bases). There are 15 residues in the CDR3. Trimming removed 7 bases at V and 1 base at J, with 14 bases between. The germline CDR1 and CDR2 sequences are MNHEY and SVGAGI. The CDR3 nucleotides read TGTGCCAGCACGAGACAGTACCGGTCTGGAAACACCATATATTTT. It encodes CASTRQYRSGNTIYF.

The chain has TRBV6-6 and TRBJ2-2, with D possibly being TRBD1 (7 bases). Germline V gene data show CDR1 as MNHNY and CDR2 as SVGAGI (reference sequence). Between the trimmed V and J ends, which lost 9 bases and 3 bases, there was a span of 14 bases. CDR3 length: 14 amino acids. The DNA for the CDR3 is TGTGCCAGTTCGCAGGGGGGCGACACCGGGGAGCTGTTTTTT. Its protein product is CASSQGGDTGELFF.

Here the CDR3 DNA reads TGTGCCAGCAGCCCGGGACAGACTACCTACAATGAGCAGTTCTTC. It encodes CASSPGQTTYNEQFF. V usage is TRBV5-4 and J usage is TRBJ2-1; 7 positions agree with TRBD1. CDR1 is SGHNT, CDR2 YYREEE, per germline (reference sequence). This CDR3 is built from 15 residues. With V trimmed by 4 bases and J by 2 bases, 6 bases remained unmatched.

This clone is a singleton in its sample. V and J are TRBV18 and TRBJ1-1; D may be TRBD1 (5 bases). Germline V gene sequence: CDR1 KGHSH, CDR2 LQKENI. The CDR3 loop spans 14 amino acids. Trimming removed 0 bases at V and 3 bases at J, with 8 bases between. CDR3 nucleotides: TGTGCCAGCTCACCACCGTTAGGGGACACTGAAGCTTTCTTT. Its translation: CASSPPLGDTEAFF.

The chain recombines TRBV30 with TRBJ1-1; 7 bases are shared with TRBD1. V lost 3 bases to trimming and J lost 2 bases; unmatched junction nucleotides: 12. The CDR3 consists of 16 residues. CDR1 GTSNPN and CDR2 SVGIG come from the germline V gene (reference sequence). The CDR3 DNA follows: TGTGCCTGGAGAATACCTCCGACAGGGATCAACACTGAAGCTTTCTTT. It codes for CAWRIPPTGINTEAFF.

This clone occurred a few times. The V call is TRBV7-9, the J call TRBJ1-6; D may be TRBD1 (5 bases). The CDR3 has 14 amino acids. CDR1 is SEHNR and CDR2 is FQNEAQ in the germline V gene (reference sequence). The ends were cut back, 0 bases at V and 11 bases at J, with 11 bases in the middle. Written as DNA, the CDR3 is TGTGCCAGCAGCTTAGCGATAGACAGTGCACCCCTCCACTTT. Translated, it gives CASSLAIDSAPLHF.

The genes are TRBV5-6 and TRBJ1-3; the match to TRBD1 covers 8 bases. V lost 1 base and J lost 1; bases outside the gene matches: 4. Germline V gene data show CDR1 as SGHDT and CDR2 as YYEEEE. The CDR3 is 16 residues long. CDR3 nucleotide sequence: TGTGCCAGCAGCTTGAGGACAGGGCTTTCTGGAAACACCATATATTTT. This gives the protein CASSLRTGLSGNTIYF.

The rearrangement joins TRBV2 to TRBJ1-1; possibly TRBD1 for D (5 bases). CDR1 SNHLY and CDR2 FYNNEI come from the germline V gene. V lost 4 bases to trimming and J lost 0 bases, with 15 bases between them. This CDR3 comprises 16 residues. CDR3 coding DNA: TGTGCCAGCAGTGGAGGCGGACAATTCATGAACACTGAAGCTTTCTTT. It translates to CASSGGGQFMNTEAFF.

This clone was seen a few times. CDR3 DNA sequence: TGTGCCAGCAGTCAGACAGGAAACTATGGCTACACCTTC. Protein sequence: CASSQTGNYGYTF. The gene calls are TRBV2 and TRBJ1-2; D possibly corresponds to TRBD1 (6 bases). The germline V gene has CDR1 SNHLY and CDR2 FYNNEI. The V and J ends lost 5 bases and 2 bases respectively, with 9 bases between them. The CDR3 totals 13 residues.

The gene calls are TRBV4-1 and TRBJ2-1; TRBD2 aligns across 14 bases. Germline V gene sequence: CDR1 MGHRA, CDR2 YSYEKL. The CDR3 runs to 15 residues. Trimming at V came to 4 bases and at J to 6 bases, leaving 2 bases not matched to a gene. The DNA of the CDR3 is TGCGCCAGCAGCCGGACTAGCGGGGGGTCCAATGAGCAGTTCTTC. Translating it yields CASSRTSGGSNEQFF.

The gene calls are TRBV27 and TRBJ2-7; maybe TRBD1 (6 bases). The CDR3 covers 14 residues. The germline V and J ends were trimmed by 7 bases and 6 bases, with 19 bases remaining between them. From germline, CDR1 is MNHEY and CDR2 SMNVEV (reference sequence). The chain's CDR3 is CASNLAVGAGEQYF. The CDR3 DNA follows: TGTGCCAGCAACCTAGCCGTGGGGGCGGGCGAGCAGTACTTC.

The V call is TRBV4-3, the J call TRBJ1-5; 7 bases match TRBD1. The length of the CDR3 is 14 residues. Germline V CDR1 and CDR2: LGHNA, YSLEER. J lost 9 bases, V lost 2 bases, and 7 bases had no gene match. CDR3: CASSQTETGTPQHF. DNA of the CDR3: TGCGCCAGCAGCCAAACTGAGACAGGGACGCCCCAGCATTTT.

The rearrangement links TRBV5-1 to TRBJ2-7; unclear D gene. The CDR3 consists of 14 residues. Per germline, CDR1 SGHRS and CDR2 YFSETQ. Trimming stripped 0 bases from V and 0 bases from J, with 7 bases between. The CDR3 DNA is TGCGCCAGCAGCTTGGTAGTTGACTCCTACGAGCAGTACTTC. Its translation is CASSLVVDSYEQYF.

The chain carries TRBV27 and TRBJ1-6; TRBD1 aligns across 7 bases. This CDR3 is built from 17 residues. V was pared by 6 bases and J by 6 bases, with 14 bases of the junction left unmatched. Germline lookup yields CDR1 MNHEY and CDR2 SMNVEV (reference sequence). The CDR3 sequence is CASSRILVGTVNSPLHF. The CDR3 DNA reads as TGTGCCAGCAGCAGGATCCTTGTGGGGACAGTTAATTCACCCCTCCACTTT.

This clone came up once. This chain joins TRBV3-1 (or the pseudogene TRBV3-2) and TRBJ1-2, with unresolved D. V lost 1 base and J 4 bases, leaving 10 bases between the germline ends. From germline, CDR1 is LGHDT and CDR2 YNNKEL (reference sequence). The CDR3 contains 14 residues. In DNA, the CDR3 is TGTGCCAGCAGCCAAGGGCTCCGCCGCTATGGCTACACCTTC. It encodes CASSQGLRRYGYTF.

This chain uses TRBV11-3 with TRBJ1-1; 7 bases fit TRBD1. V gave up 1 base and J gave up 1 base; unmatched junction bases: 3. The CDR3 is made up of 15 amino acids. The V gene's germline CDR1 is SGHNT and CDR2 YENEEA. CDR3 nucleotide sequence: TGTGCCAGCAGCTTAGGAACAGGGGAGAACACTGAAGCTTTCTTT. Protein product: CASSLGTGENTEAFF.

The genes are TRBV14 and TRBJ2-2; tentative D call: TRBD1 (6 bases). The ends were cut back, 6 bases at V and 1 base at J, with 9 bases in the middle. CDR3 length: 14 residues. The germline CDR1 and CDR2 sequences are SGHDN and FVKESK. The CDR3 region has the DNA TGTGCCAGCAGGTGGGGGCGGAACACCGGGGAGCTGTTTTTT. Its translation is CASRWGRNTGELFF.